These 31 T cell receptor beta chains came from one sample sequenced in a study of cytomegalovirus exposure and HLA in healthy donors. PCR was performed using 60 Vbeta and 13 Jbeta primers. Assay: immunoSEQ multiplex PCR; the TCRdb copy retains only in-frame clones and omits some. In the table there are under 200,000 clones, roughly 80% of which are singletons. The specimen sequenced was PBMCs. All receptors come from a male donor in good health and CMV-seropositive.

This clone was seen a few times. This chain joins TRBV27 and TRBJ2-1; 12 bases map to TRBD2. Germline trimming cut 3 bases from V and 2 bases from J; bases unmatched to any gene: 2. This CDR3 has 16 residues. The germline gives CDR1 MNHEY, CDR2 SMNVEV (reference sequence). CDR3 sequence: CASSFRTSGTYNEQFF. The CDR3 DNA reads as TGTGCCAGCAGTTTCCGGACTAGCGGGACCTACAATGAGCAGTTCTTC.

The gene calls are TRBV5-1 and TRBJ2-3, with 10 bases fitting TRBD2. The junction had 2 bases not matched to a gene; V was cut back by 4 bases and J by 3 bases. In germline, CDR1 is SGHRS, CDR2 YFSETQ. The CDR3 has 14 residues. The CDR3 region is CASSVLAGTDTQYF. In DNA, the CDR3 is TGCGCCAGCAGCGTACTAGCGGGAACAGATACGCAGTATTTT.

CDR3 nucleotide sequence: TGTGCCAGCAGTAAGCGGGAGGGAAGCACAGATACGCAGTATTTT. Residues: CASSKREGSTDTQYF. The V and J genes are TRBV7-2 and TRBJ2-3, with 10 bases that match TRBD2. CDR1 is SGHTA, CDR2 FQGNSA, per germline. The V segment lost 6 bases and the J segment 0 bases; nucleotides outside the gene matches: 3. The CDR3 is made up of 15 amino acids.

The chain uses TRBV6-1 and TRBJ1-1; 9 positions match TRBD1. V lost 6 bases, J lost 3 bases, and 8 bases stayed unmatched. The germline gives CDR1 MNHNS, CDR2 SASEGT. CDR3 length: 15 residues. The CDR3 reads CASRPPGTGYTEAFF. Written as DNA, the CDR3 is TGTGCCAGCAGACCACCCGGGACAGGGTACACTGAAGCTTTCTTT.

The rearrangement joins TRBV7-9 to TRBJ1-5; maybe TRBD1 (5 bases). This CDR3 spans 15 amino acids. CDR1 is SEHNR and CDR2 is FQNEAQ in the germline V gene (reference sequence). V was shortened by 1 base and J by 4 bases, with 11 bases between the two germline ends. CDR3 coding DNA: TGTGCCAGCAGCTTAGTAGGGGCGATAAATCAGCCCCAGCATTTT. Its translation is CASSLVGAINQPQHF.

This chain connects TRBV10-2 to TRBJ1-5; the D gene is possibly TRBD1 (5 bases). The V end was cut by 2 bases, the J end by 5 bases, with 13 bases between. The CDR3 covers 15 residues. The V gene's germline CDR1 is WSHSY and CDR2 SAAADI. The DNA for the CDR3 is TGCGCCAGCAGTGAGGACGACAGCACCTATCAGCCCCAGCATTTT. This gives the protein CASSEDDSTYQPQHF.

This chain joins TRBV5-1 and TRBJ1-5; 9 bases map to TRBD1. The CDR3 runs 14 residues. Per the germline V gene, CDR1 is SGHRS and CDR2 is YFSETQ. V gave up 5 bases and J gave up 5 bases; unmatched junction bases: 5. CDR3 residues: CASSLRQGDQPQHF. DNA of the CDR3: TGCGCCAGCAGTTTAAGACAGGGGGATCAGCCCCAGCATTTT.

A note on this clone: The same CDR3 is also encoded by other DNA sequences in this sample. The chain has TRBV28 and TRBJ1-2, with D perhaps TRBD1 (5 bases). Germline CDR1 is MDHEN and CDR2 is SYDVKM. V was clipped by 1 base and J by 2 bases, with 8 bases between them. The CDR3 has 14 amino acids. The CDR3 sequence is CASSLSQGNYGYTF. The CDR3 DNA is TGTGCCAGCAGTTTATCGCAGGGAAACTATGGCTACACCTTC.

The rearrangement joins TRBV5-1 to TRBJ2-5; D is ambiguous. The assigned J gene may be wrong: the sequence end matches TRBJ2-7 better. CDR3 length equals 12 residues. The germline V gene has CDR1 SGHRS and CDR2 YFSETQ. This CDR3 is CASSSVEHEQYF. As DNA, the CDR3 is TGCGCCAGCAGTTCAGTGGAGCACGAGCAGTACTTC.

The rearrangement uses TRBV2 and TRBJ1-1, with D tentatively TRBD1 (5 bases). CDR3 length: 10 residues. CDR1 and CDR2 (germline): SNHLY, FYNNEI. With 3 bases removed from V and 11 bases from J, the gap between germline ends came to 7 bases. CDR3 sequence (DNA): TGTGCCAGCAGTGATTCAGGGGCTTTCTTT. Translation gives CASSDSGAFF.

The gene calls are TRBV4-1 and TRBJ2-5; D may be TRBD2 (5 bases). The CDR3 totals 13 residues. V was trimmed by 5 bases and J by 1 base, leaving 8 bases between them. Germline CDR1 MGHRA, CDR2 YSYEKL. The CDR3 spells CASSGLFQETQYF. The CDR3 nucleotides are TGCGCCAGCAGCGGACTCTTCCAAGAGACCCAGTACTTC.

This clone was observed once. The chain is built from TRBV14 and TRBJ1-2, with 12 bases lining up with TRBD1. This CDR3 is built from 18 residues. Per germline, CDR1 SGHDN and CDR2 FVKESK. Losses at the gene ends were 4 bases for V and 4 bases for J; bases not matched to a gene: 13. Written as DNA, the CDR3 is TGTGCCAGCAGCCCCCGGGACAGGGGGCCTCTGGGGTCCTATGGCTACACCTTC. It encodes CASSPRDRGPLGSYGYTF.

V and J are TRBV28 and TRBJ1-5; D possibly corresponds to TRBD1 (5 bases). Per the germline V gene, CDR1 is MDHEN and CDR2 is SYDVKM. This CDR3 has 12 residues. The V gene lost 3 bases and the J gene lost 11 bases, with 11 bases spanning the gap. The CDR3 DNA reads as TGTGCCAGCAGTTTTTACAGGAAGGCCCAGCATTTT. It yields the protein CASSFYRKAQHF.

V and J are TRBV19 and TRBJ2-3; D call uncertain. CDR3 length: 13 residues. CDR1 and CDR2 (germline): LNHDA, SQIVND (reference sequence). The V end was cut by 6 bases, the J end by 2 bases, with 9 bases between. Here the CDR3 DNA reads TGTGCCAGTAGAACCCTAAACACAGATACGCAGTATTTT. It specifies CASRTLNTDTQYF.

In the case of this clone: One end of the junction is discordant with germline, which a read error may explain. The CDR3 DNA follows: TGTGCCAGCACCTTGACAGGGGTAAATTCACCCCTCCACTTT. It yields the protein CASTLTGVNSPLHF. This rearrangement joins TRBV5-6 to TRBJ1-6; TRBD1 matches at 8 bases. The CDR3 contains 14 residues. From germline, CDR1 is SGHDT and CDR2 YYEEEE.

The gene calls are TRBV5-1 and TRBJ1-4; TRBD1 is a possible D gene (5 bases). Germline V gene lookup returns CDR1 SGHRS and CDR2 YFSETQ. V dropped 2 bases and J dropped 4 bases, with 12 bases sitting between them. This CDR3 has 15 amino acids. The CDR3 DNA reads TGCGCCAGCAGCTTCAAAGGGGCGTTTAATGAAAAACTGTTTTTT. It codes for CASSFKGAFNEKLFF.

CDR3 nucleotides: TGCGCCAGCAGCTTGGGAGCCTACGAGCAGTACTTC. It codes for CASSLGAYEQYF. The gene calls are TRBV5-1 and TRBJ2-7, with D unresolved. Germline CDR1 SGHRS, CDR2 YFSETQ. V was shortened by 0 bases and J by 2 bases, with 3 bases between the two germline ends. The CDR3 loop spans 12 amino acids.

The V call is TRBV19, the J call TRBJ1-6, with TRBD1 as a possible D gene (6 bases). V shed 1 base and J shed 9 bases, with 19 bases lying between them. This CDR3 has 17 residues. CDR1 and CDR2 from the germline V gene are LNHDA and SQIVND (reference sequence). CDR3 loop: CASSIGRRTVLRSPLHF. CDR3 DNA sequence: TGTGCCAGTAGTATAGGGAGAAGGACAGTGCTTCGTTCACCCCTCCACTTT.

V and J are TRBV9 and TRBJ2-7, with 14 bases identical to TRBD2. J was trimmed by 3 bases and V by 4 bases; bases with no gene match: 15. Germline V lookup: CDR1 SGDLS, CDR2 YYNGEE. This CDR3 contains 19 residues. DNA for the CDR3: TGTGCCAGCAGCTTGGGGCAAGGACTAGCGGGAGGCCCGGGCTACGAGCAGTACTTC. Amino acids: CASSLGQGLAGGPGYEQYF.

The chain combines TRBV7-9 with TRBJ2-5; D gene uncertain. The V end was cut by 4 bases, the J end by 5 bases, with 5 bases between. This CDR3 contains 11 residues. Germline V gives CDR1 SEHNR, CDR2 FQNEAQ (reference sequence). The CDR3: CASSSYETQYF. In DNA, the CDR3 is TGTGCCAGCAGCTCCTATGAGACCCAGTACTTC.

The CDR3 coding sequence is TGTGCCAGCAGCCGGAGGCTAGCGGACAATGAGCAGTTCTTC. Translation: CASSRRLADNEQFF. The chain is built from TRBV14 and TRBJ2-1; 7 bases match TRBD2. Trimming took 4 bases from V and 5 from J; bases not matched to a gene: 5. Germline V lookup: CDR1 SGHDN, CDR2 FVKESK. This CDR3 region has 14 residues.

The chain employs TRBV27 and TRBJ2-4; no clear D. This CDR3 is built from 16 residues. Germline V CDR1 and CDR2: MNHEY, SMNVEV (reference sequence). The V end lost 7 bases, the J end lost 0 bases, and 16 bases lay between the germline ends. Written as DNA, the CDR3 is TGTGCCAGCAACAAGCGTAAAGATCTAGCCAAAAACATTCAGTACTTC. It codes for CASNKRKDLAKNIQYF.

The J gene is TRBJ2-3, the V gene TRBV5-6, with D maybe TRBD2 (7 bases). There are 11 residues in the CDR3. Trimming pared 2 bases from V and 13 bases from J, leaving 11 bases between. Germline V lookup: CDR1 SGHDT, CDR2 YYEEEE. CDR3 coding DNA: TGTGCCAGCAGCTTAACGGGGGGCGAGTATTTT. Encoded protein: CASSLTGGEYF.

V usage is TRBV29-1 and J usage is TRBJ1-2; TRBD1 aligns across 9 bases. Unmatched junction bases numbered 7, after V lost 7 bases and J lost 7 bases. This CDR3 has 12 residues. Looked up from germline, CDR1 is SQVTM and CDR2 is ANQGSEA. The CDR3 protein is CSAGDRGAGYTF. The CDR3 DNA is TGCAGCGCTGGAGACAGGGGGGCTGGCTACACCTTC.

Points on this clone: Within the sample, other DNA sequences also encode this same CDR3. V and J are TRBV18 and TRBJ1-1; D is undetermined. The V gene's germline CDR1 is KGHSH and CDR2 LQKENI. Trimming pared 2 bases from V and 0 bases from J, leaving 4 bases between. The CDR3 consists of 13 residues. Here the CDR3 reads CASSPGVNTEAFF. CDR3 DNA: TGTGCCAGCTCACCAGGAGTGAACACTGAAGCTTTCTTT.

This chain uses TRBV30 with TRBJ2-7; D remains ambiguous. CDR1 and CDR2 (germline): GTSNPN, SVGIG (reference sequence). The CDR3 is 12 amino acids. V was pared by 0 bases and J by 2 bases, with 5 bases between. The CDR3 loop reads CAWSVSPYEQYF. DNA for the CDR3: TGTGCCTGGAGTGTTAGCCCCTACGAGCAGTACTTC. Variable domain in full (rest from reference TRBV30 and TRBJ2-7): SQTIHQWPATLVQPVGSPLSLECTVEGTSNPNLYWYRQAAGRGLQLLFYSVGIGQISSEVPQNLSASRPQDRQFILSSKKLLLSDSGFYLCAWSVSPYEQYFGPGTRLTVT.

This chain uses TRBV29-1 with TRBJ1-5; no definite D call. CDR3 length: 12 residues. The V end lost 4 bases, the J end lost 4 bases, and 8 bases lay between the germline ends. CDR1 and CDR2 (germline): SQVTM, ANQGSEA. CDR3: CSVGRENQPQHF. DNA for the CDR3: TGCAGCGTTGGACGGGAAAATCAGCCCCAGCATTTT. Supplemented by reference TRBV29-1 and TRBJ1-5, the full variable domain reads SAVISQKPSRDICQRGTSLTIQCQVDSQVTMMFWYRQQPGQSLTLIATANQGSEATYESGFVIDKFPISRPNLTFSTLTVSNMSPEDSSIYLCSVGRENQPQHFGDGTRLSIL.

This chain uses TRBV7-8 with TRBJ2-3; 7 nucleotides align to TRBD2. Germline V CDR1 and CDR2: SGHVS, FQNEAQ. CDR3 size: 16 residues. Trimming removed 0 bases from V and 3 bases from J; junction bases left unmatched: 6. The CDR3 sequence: CASSLAMRERTDTQYF. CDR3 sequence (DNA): TGTGCCAGCAGCTTAGCGATGCGGGAGCGGACAGATACGCAGTATTTT.

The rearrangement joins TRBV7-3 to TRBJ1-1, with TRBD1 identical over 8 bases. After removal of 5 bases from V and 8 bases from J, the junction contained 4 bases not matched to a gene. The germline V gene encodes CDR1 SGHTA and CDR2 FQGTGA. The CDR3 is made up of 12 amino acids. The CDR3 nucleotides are TGTGCCAGCAGCAAACAGGGGGGAGAAGCTTTCTTT. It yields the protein CASSKQGGEAFF.

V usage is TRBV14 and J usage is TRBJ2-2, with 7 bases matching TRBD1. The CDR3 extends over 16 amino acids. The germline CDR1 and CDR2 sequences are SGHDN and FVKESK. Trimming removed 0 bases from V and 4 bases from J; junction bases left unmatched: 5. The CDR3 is CASSQETGVFTGELFF. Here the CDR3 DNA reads TGTGCCAGCAGCCAAGAAACAGGGGTGTTCACCGGGGAGCTGTTTTTT.

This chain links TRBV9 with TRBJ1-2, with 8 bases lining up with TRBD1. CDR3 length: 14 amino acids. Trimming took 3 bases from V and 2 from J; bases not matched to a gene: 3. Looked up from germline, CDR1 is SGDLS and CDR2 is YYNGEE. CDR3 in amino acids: CASSAGQGNYGYTF. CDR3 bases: TGTGCCAGCAGCGCCGGACAGGGAAACTATGGCTACACCTTC.